These 14 T cell receptor beta chains were sequenced from one sample in a study of OX40 agonist ivuxolimab in advanced cancers. This table comes from immunoSEQ multiplex PCR, and its TCRdb copy is limited to in-frame clones, with some not included. The table has 35,000 or so clones, 65% to 85% seen once. Sample: CD4+ or CD8+ T cells sorted from blood, taken in a trial of the OX40 agonist ivuxolimab. Receptors originate from an adult with an advanced solid tumor such as melanoma, head and neck, liver or kidney cancer.

This chain connects TRBV7-6 to TRBJ1-4, with a tentative D call TRBD1 (6 bases). Germline V gene lookup returns CDR1 SGHVS and CDR2 FNYEAQ. The CDR3 covers 17 residues. Trimming took off 1 base at V and 1 base at J, with 13 bases between the two ends. The CDR3 here is CASSLEGLQGTNEKLFF. CDR3 coding DNA: TGTGCCAGCAGCTTAGAGGGTCTACAGGGAACTAATGAAAAACTGTTTTTT.

The chain combines TRBV27 with TRBJ1-1; D is uncertain. Germline V CDR1 and CDR2: MNHEY, SMNVEV (reference sequence). V was pared by 7 bases and J by 6 bases, with 12 bases between. The CDR3 is 12 amino acids. Here the CDR3 DNA reads TGTGCCAGCACCACTCGTGGCGCTGAAGCTTTCTTT. This sequence encodes CASTTRGAEAFF.

The chain uses TRBV5-5 and TRBJ2-2; unclear D gene. Germline V gives CDR1 SGHKS, CDR2 YYEKEE (reference sequence). V shed 1 base and J shed 3 bases, with 13 bases lying between them. The CDR3 covers 16 residues. Here the CDR3 reads CASSLLGYADTGELFF. The CDR3 DNA is TGTGCCAGCAGCTTGTTGGGGTATGCGGACACCGGGGAGCTGTTTTTT.

This clone came up a few times. V usage is TRBV28 and J usage is TRBJ2-7, with D unresolved. This CDR3 is built from 14 residues. The germline V gene has CDR1 MDHEN and CDR2 SYDVKM. V gave up 2 bases and J gave up 2 bases, with 10 bases separating them. Written as DNA, the CDR3 is TGTGCCAGCAGTTTAGATGGGAACCCCTACGAGCAGTACTTC. This translates into CASSLDGNPYEQYF.

This clone showed up just once. The chain uses TRBV11-2 and TRBJ2-5; D may be TRBD2 (6 bases). V was cut by 1 base and J by 5 bases, with 8 bases left in between. This CDR3 region has 13 residues. Germline CDR1 SGHAT, CDR2 FQNNGV. CDR3 in amino acids: CASSLGGVETQYF. The DNA of the CDR3 is TGTGCCAGCAGCTTAGGGGGGGTGGAGACCCAGTACTTC.

This chain uses TRBV5-6 with TRBJ1-2, with 7 bases that match TRBD1. Germline CDR1 is SGHDT and CDR2 is YYEEEE. V lost 4 bases and J lost 6; bases outside the gene matches: 18. The CDR3 loop spans 17 amino acids. The CDR3 coding sequence is TGTGCCAGCAGCCCGGGGAAGGGACAGTCCTCGAGTGATGGCTACACCTTC. Translated: CASSPGKGQSSSDGYTF.

The chain is built from TRBV25-1 and TRBJ2-3; weak D call: TRBD1 (5 bases). CDR1 and CDR2 (germline): MGHDK, SYGVNS. Trimming cost V 6 bases and J 2 bases, with 9 bases left between them. This CDR3 comprises 13 residues. The CDR3 reads CASSQGYTDTQYF. CDR3 nucleotides: TGTGCCAGCAGCCAGGGATACACAGATACGCAGTATTTT.

The rearrangement uses TRBV6-6 and TRBJ1-4; D is undetermined. This CDR3 has 13 amino acids. V was pared by 7 bases and J by 0 bases, with 6 bases between. Germline V gene sequence: CDR1 MNHNY, CDR2 SVGAGI (reference sequence). This chain's CDR3 is CASMSSTNEKLFF. As DNA, the CDR3 is TGTGCCAGCATGAGCTCAACTAATGAAAAACTGTTTTTT.

This rearrangement joins TRBV7-2 to TRBJ2-4; 11 nucleotides align to TRBD1. The germline V gene has CDR1 SGHTA and CDR2 FQGNSA. The J segment lost 2 bases and the V segment lost 0 bases, leaving 0 bases of the junction unmatched. The CDR3 spans 16 residues. In nucleotides, the CDR3 is TGTGCCAGCAGCTTAGCGGACAGGGGGCCCAAAAACATTCAGTACTTC. It is translated as CASSLADRGPKNIQYF.

This clone was counted between two and nine times. The chain couples TRBV28 to TRBJ2-7; perhaps TRBD1 as D (5 bases). The ends were cut back, 6 bases at V and 3 bases at J, with 9 bases in the middle. The CDR3 totals 12 residues. Germline V gives CDR1 MDHEN, CDR2 SYDVKM. CDR3 region: CASSTDSYEQYF. The CDR3 DNA reads as TGTGCCAGCAGCACCGACAGCTACGAGCAGTACTTC.

V gene TRBV15 combines with J gene TRBJ1-6; no definite D call. CDR1 is LNHNV and CDR2 is YYDKDF in the germline V gene (reference sequence). Trimming cost V 5 bases and J 0 bases, with 11 bases left between them. The CDR3 has 16 residues. In DNA, the CDR3 is TGTGCCACCAGCCGGACTGCGAGCTCCTATAATTCACCCCTCCACTTT. This codes for CATSRTASSYNSPLHF.

The gene calls are TRBV7-9 and TRBJ2-5, with D perhaps TRBD2 (6 bases). The germline V gene has CDR1 SEHNR and CDR2 FQNEAQ (reference sequence). There are 15 residues in the CDR3. Trimming removed 4 bases from V and 5 bases from J, with 17 bases in between. CDR3 sequence reads: CASSSAGTHGETQYF. DNA for the CDR3: TGTGCCAGCAGCTCGGCGGGGACTCATGGGGAGACCCAGTACTTC.

The chain links TRBV4-3 to TRBJ2-5, with 9 bases fitting TRBD2. CDR1 and CDR2 from the germline V gene are LGHNA and YSLEER. Trimming at V came to 2 bases and at J to 4 bases, leaving 5 bases not matched to a gene. The CDR3 has 15 amino acids. Here the CDR3 reads CASSQFGTSRETQYF. The CDR3 DNA follows: TGCGCCAGCAGCCAATTCGGGACTAGCAGAGAGACCCAGTACTTC.

This chain joins TRBV7-9 and TRBJ2-3; D might be TRBD1 or TRBD2, each matching 6 bases. Germline V lookup: CDR1 SEHNR, CDR2 FQNEAQ (reference sequence). Trimming took 5 bases from V and 2 from J, leaving 14 bases between them. The CDR3 spans 15 residues. The CDR3 DNA sequence: TGTGCCAGCAGCCCCCCTGGGGGGCTCACAGATACGCAGTATTTT. This gives the protein CASSPPGGLTDTQYF.